Following are 29 T cell receptor beta chains from one sample sequenced in a study of T cells expressing NK-cell markers. One entry per CDR3 protein, without DNA, is what TCRdb gives after re-calling the 5' RACE reads. The sample has 550,000 or so distinct CDR3 sequences. Sequenced sample: blood T cells: a sorted CD56 or NKG2C T cell subset, CD4+ or CD8+ T cells, or bulk PBMC T cells (not recorded which). The receptors come from a man between 18 and 29 years old in good health.

This chain joins TRBV9 and TRBJ1-2; the D gene TCRdb calls, TRBD1, cannot be checked with no DNA. This CDR3 spans 13 amino acids. Germline V gene lookup returns CDR1 SGDLS and CDR2 YYNGEE. The CDR3 reads CASSEGASLGYTF. The complete variable domain, with remaining parts taken from reference TRBV9 and TRBJ1-2, reads DSGVTQTPKHLITATGQRVTLRCSPRSGDLSVYWYQQSLDQGLQFLIQYYNGEERAKGNILERFSAQQFPDLHSELNLSSLELGDSALYFCASSEGASLGYTFGSGTRLTVV.

The chain employs TRBV6-2 or TRBV6-3 and TRBJ2-7. This CDR3 contains 11 residues. Germline V gene sequence: CDR1 MNHEY, CDR2 SVGEGT. The CDR3 sequence: CASTLSYEQYF.

The chain has TRBV15 and TRBJ1-1; the TRBD1 assignment by TCRdb is unverifiable without DNA. Germline CDR1 LNHNV, CDR2 YYDKDF (reference sequence). This CDR3 is built from 16 residues. Here the CDR3 reads CATSRKRRDRDTEAFF.

The chain uses TRBV5-5 and TRBJ2-1; TCRdb designates TRBD2, a call that cannot be tested without DNA. The CDR3 is 17 residues long. CDR1 SGHKS and CDR2 YYEKEE come from the germline V gene (reference sequence). CDR3 residues: CASSLRVPLWPDNEQFF.

The chain combines TRBV7-8 with TRBJ2-7; TCRdb's D call, TRBD1, is unchecked because there is no DNA. The CDR3 sequence is 12 residues long. Germline values: CDR1 SGHVS, CDR2 FQNEAQ. The CDR3 protein is CASSPSGHEQYF.

This chain uses TRBV20-1 with TRBJ1-1. Germline V gene data show CDR1 as DFQATT and CDR2 as SNEGSKA (reference sequence). CDR3 length equals 13 residues. The CDR3 sequence is CSASLQWNTEAFF.

The chain recombines TRBV9 with TRBJ2-7; TCRdb designates TRBD1, a call that cannot be tested without DNA. The CDR3 is 13 residues long. Germline values: CDR1 SGDLS, CDR2 YYNGEE. The CDR3 loop is CASSAQGGHEQYF. The whole variable domain, remainder taken from reference TRBV9 and TRBJ2-7, is DSGVTQTPKHLITATGQRVTLRCSPRSGDLSVYWYQQSLDQGLQFLIQYYNGEERAKGNILERFSAQQFPDLHSELNLSSLELGDSALYFCASSAQGGHEQYFGPGTRLTVT.

The CDR3: CASRDRRNEQYF. The rearrangement uses TRBV28 and TRBJ2-7; TCRdb outputs TRBD1, but without DNA this stays unchecked. Per the germline V gene, CDR1 is MDHEN and CDR2 is SYDVKM. The CDR3 covers 12 residues.

The V call is TRBV6-5, the J call TRBJ1-2; the TCRdb call, TRBD1, lacks DNA for checking. This CDR3 has 15 amino acids. Per germline, CDR1 MNHEY and CDR2 SVGAGI. The CDR3 here is CASSYPGTDQRGYTF.

V gene TRBV20-1 combines with J gene TRBJ1-2; TCRdb gives TRBD1 as the D gene, but with no DNA this cannot be confirmed. The CDR3 runs 14 residues. In germline, CDR1 is DFQATT, CDR2 SNEGSKA (reference sequence). CDR3 region: CSARGQGAPFGYTF.

The chain has TRBV9 and TRBJ2-7. The CDR3 has 14 residues. CDR1 SGDLS and CDR2 YYNGEE come from the germline V gene. The CDR3 loop is CASSVGSNSYEQYF.

This chain joins TRBV9 and TRBJ2-2; the D call from TCRdb, TRBD1, cannot be confirmed without DNA. This CDR3 is 15 amino acids long. Germline V lookup: CDR1 SGDLS, CDR2 YYNGEE. This CDR3 reads CASSGAGTGSGELFF.

The CDR3 region is CASSLYGRESARPDTQYF. V is TRBV12-3 or TRBV12-4 and J is TRBJ2-3; TCRdb picks TRBD2, but there is no DNA to check that call. CDR3 length equals 18 residues.

The J gene is TRBJ2-6, the V gene TRBV12-3 or TRBV12-4; as DNA is missing, the TRBD2 call by TCRdb cannot be tested. CDR3 length: 16 amino acids. The CDR3 sequence is CASSWRADSGANVLTF.

The CDR3 region is CASSYSRGDETQYF. The chain has TRBV6-5 and TRBJ2-5; TCRdb's assignment of TRBD1 cannot be checked, as there is no DNA. Germline V lookup: CDR1 MNHEY, CDR2 SVGAGI. The CDR3 totals 14 residues.

V and J are TRBV5-1 and TRBJ1-1; TCRdb calls TRBD1, which cannot be checked without DNA. The CDR3 is 14 amino acids. Germline V lookup: CDR1 SGHRS, CDR2 YFSETQ. CDR3 sequence reads: CASSLYPEDTEAFF.

The J gene is TRBJ2-5, the V gene TRBV6-1; TCRdb returns TRBD2, unconfirmable since there is no DNA. Germline V CDR1 and CDR2: MNHNS, SASEGT. The CDR3 is 17 residues long. Here the CDR3 reads CARLITGTSGRRETQYF.

The V gene is TRBV3-1, the J gene TRBJ2-5; TCRdb's assignment of TRBD2 cannot be checked, as there is no DNA. Per germline, CDR1 LGHDT and CDR2 YNNKEL (reference sequence). The CDR3 is made up of 16 amino acids. CDR3 amino acids: CASSQARAGTKETQYF.

The chain carries TRBV3-1 and TRBJ2-5; TCRdb gives TRBD2 as the D gene, but with no DNA this cannot be confirmed. CDR1 is LGHDT and CDR2 is YNNKEL in the germline V gene (reference sequence). The CDR3 has 17 amino acids. CDR3 loop: CASSRRLGTSGQETQYF.

CDR3 residues: CASSLGQRGTEAFF. The chain combines TRBV12-3 or TRBV12-4 with TRBJ1-1; the TRBD1 assignment by TCRdb is unverifiable without DNA. The CDR3 has 14 residues.

The J gene is TRBJ2-1, the V gene TRBV7-6; the D call of TRBD2 rests on TCRdb alone, since no DNA is present to check it. This CDR3 region has 16 residues. Germline V gene sequence: CDR1 SGHVS, CDR2 FNYEAQ. CDR3 sequence reads: CASSLGMDYSSDEQFF.

The rearrangement links TRBV5-1 to TRBJ2-7; the TRBD2 assignment by TCRdb is unverifiable without DNA. The CDR3 loop spans 14 amino acids. Germline V gene sequence: CDR1 SGHRS, CDR2 YFSETQ. CDR3: CASSLVAAEWEQYF.

The chain couples TRBV20-1 to TRBJ2-1; TCRdb lists TRBD2, though no DNA is available to test this call. In germline, CDR1 is DFQATT, CDR2 SNEGSKA (reference sequence). This CDR3 is built from 18 residues. The CDR3 sequence: CSARDRGTSGSVANEQFF.

J is TRBJ2-2 and V is TRBV6-1; there is no DNA to check the TCRdb D call of TRBD1. The CDR3 covers 13 residues. The germline V gene encodes CDR1 MNHNS and CDR2 SASEGT. CDR3 residues: CASNGDGGGELFF.

The J gene is TRBJ2-1, the V gene TRBV9; TCRdb reports TRBD1, a call that lacks DNA to check it against. Looked up from germline, CDR1 is SGDLS and CDR2 is YYNGEE. The CDR3 is 13 residues long. The CDR3 region is CASSGGRRNEQFF.

The J gene is TRBJ2-7, the V gene TRBV6-5. Per the germline V gene, CDR1 is MNHEY and CDR2 is SVGAGI. This CDR3 has 17 residues. The CDR3 protein is CASSYSLFGRQSYEQYF.

The chain carries TRBV12-3 or TRBV12-4 and TRBJ2-3; the TRBD1 assignment by TCRdb is unverifiable without DNA. The CDR3 totals 17 residues. The CDR3 reads CASLPPRTGARTDTQYF.

V and J are TRBV20-1 and TRBJ2-7. Germline loops: CDR1 DFQATT, CDR2 SNEGSKA (reference sequence). The CDR3 sequence is 14 residues long. This CDR3 is CSARDRRKAYEQYF.

This chain uses TRBV9 with TRBJ1-2. This CDR3 contains 13 residues. The germline gives CDR1 SGDLS, CDR2 YYNGEE. Here the CDR3 reads CASSVYEEGGYTF.